This TCR beta chain was identified in a study of CD8+ T cells in alopecia areata. Treatment defined: oral pan-JAK inhibitor, 5-10 mg twice daily. RNA extraction was followed by reverse transcription into cDNA, which acted as the sequencing template. Clones were sequenced by immunoSEQ multiplex PCR, and TCRdb holds only the in-frame ones, with some missing. The data show about 140,000 clones, around 87% seen once. Sequenced material: CD8+ T cells sorted from blood, taken at week 4, from a patient treated with tofacitinib. The TCR was taken from a human donor with alopecia areata.

The CDR3 sequence is CASSLEGTYEQYF. Written as DNA, the CDR3 is TGTGCCAGCAGCTTAGAGGGGACCTACGAGCAGTACTTC. This rearrangement joins TRBV7-8 to TRBJ2-7; D might be TRBD1 (5 bases). CDR3 length equals 13 residues. Germline CDR1 and CDR2: SGHVS and FQNEAQ. The germline V and J ends were trimmed by 1 base and 2 bases, with 6 bases remaining between them.